Presented here are 25 T cell receptor beta chains from one specimen sequenced in a study of response to subunit inactivated influenza vaccine (dated by TCRdb to the late 2010s). The sample's time point label, decoded: 40 to 45 days after influenza vaccine administration. The receptor library was made with RT-PCR. The sequencer was an Illumina HiSeq 2500. In TCRdb, the public reads were trimmed at Q25 with fastp and aligned with MiXCR, with productive beta chains retained. For every CDR3 protein sequence, its rows merge into one entry that carries the most common genes and DNA. This sample lists roughly 570,000 distinct CDR3 sequences; 13% were detected once. Around 13% of the sample is held by the ten biggest clonotypes. The sample was PBMCs from blood, taken about 40 days after vaccination. These receptors were taken from a man aged 45-65 years who received an inactivated influenza vaccine. Donor details come from another sample of the same person, matched by shared clones.

This clonotype showed up just a few times. J is TRBJ2-3 and V is TRBV29-1, with TRBD1 as a possible D gene (5 bases). The CDR3 runs to 15 residues. Germline V gene data show CDR1 as SQVTM and CDR2 as ANQGSEA. Between the trimmed V and J ends, which lost 3 bases and 2 bases, there was a span of 15 bases. The CDR3 DNA sequence: TGCAGCGTTGATTCTTGGCAGGGTAACACAGATACGCAGTATTTT. It is translated as CSVDSWQGNTDTQYF.

In its sample, this clonotype was seen a few times. The V call is TRBV7-9, the J call TRBJ2-7, with D possibly being TRBD2 (5 bases). The CDR3 totals 15 residues. Germline loops: CDR1 SEHNR, CDR2 FQNEAQ (reference sequence). Trimming removed 1 base at V and 1 base at J, with 11 bases between. The CDR3 protein is CASSLGGSKSYEQYF. CDR3 nucleotide sequence: TGTGCCAGCAGCTTAGGAGGGTCTAAATCCTACGAGCAGTACTTC.

This clonotype was counted ten times or more. The chain uses TRBV12-3 or TRBV12-4 and TRBJ1-5, with D possibly matching TRBD1 (5 bases). Deletions cut 1 base from V and 2 bases from J, with 9 bases between. The CDR3 totals 15 residues. The DNA for the CDR3 is TGTGCCAGCAGTTTAGTGGGGCAGGGCAATCAGCCCCAGCATTTT. Its translation is CASSLVGQGNQPQHF.

The rearrangement uses TRBV7-2 and TRBJ2-5; 7 positions match TRBD2. The CDR3 sequence is 15 residues long. CDR1 and CDR2 (germline): SGHTA, FQGNSA. Trimming removed 5 bases from V and 1 base from J; junction bases left unmatched: 7. The CDR3 sequence: CASSPWVAGQETQYF. The CDR3 DNA reads as TGTGCCAGCAGCCCTTGGGTAGCGGGCCAAGAGACCCAGTACTTC.

The V and J genes are TRBV5-1 and TRBJ2-6, with D unresolved. Germline V gene sequence: CDR1 SGHRS, CDR2 YFSETQ. The V end was cut by 5 bases, the J end by 0 bases, with 12 bases between. There are 16 residues in the CDR3. The DNA for the CDR3 is TGCGCCAGCAGTCCTCAACCGCGCTCTGGGGCCAACGTCCTGACTTTC. It translates to CASSPQPRSGANVLTF.

The CDR3 DNA reads as TGTGCCAGCAGCGAAAGGCAGGGTACTCAGCCCCAGCATTTT. Translated: CASSERQGTQPQHF. The chain joins TRBV2 to TRBJ1-5; maybe TRBD1 (5 bases). Germline values: CDR1 SNHLY, CDR2 FYNNEI. V was trimmed by 6 bases and J by 6 bases, leaving 15 bases between them. The CDR3 runs 14 residues.

The rearrangement joins TRBV7-6 to TRBJ1-3; perhaps TRBD1 as D (5 bases). The CDR3 has 15 residues. Germline V gene lookup returns CDR1 SGHVS and CDR2 FNYEAQ. Trimming left V 5 bases short and J 1 base short, with 12 bases between. CDR3 DNA sequence: TGTGCCAGCAGCCCCGACAGCTTATCTGGAAACACCATATATTTT. The encoded protein is CASSPDSLSGNTIYF.

This clonotype was counted between two and nine times. The CDR3 here is CASSSLTEKLFF. The CDR3 nucleotides read TGTGCCAGCTCATCTCTAACGGAAAAACTGTTTTTT. The chain joins TRBV18 to TRBJ1-4; no clear D gene. The V gene's germline CDR1 is KGHSH and CDR2 LQKENI. This CDR3 contains 12 residues. V was pared by 5 bases and J by 8 bases, with 9 bases between.

This clonotype was seen repeatedly, ten times or more. The genes are TRBV9 and TRBJ2-1, with unresolved D. From germline, CDR1 is SGDLS and CDR2 YYNGEE. This CDR3 has 16 amino acids. Trimming took 2 bases from V and 0 from J, leaving 12 bases between them. The DNA for the CDR3 is TGTGCCAGCAGCGTTTCCCAACCAAGCTCCTACAATGAGCAGTTCTTC. Translated: CASSVSQPSSYNEQFF.

This chain connects TRBV5-1 to TRBJ2-3; maybe TRBD2 (6 bases). Germline V gives CDR1 SGHRS, CDR2 YFSETQ. The CDR3 consists of 17 residues. With 3 bases removed from V and 2 bases from J, the gap between germline ends came to 19 bases. The CDR3 nucleotides read TGCGCCAGCAGCTCAGGAATTAGCGGTGCTTTCACAGATACGCAGTATTTT. Encoded protein: CASSSGISGAFTDTQYF.

This chain joins TRBV7-2 and TRBJ2-7; 7 bases line up with TRBD1. The V gene's germline CDR1 is SGHTA and CDR2 FQGNSA. The V gene end was trimmed by 5 bases and the J gene end by 3 bases; junction bases not matched to a gene: 7. The CDR3 has 14 amino acids. The CDR3 loop reads CASSTGTAYYEQYF. The CDR3 bases are TGTGCCAGCAGCACCGGGACAGCGTACTACGAGCAGTACTTC.

This clonotype came up a few times. The CDR3 region is CASSQRQGEEKLFF. The CDR3 DNA follows: TGTGCCAGCAGCCAGAGACAGGGGGAGGAAAAACTGTTTTTT. The V call is TRBV7-9, the J call TRBJ1-4, with 9 bases matching TRBD1. The ends lost 5 bases at V and 8 bases at J; junction bases unmatched: 6. This CDR3 comprises 14 residues. CDR1 SEHNR and CDR2 FQNEAQ come from the germline V gene (reference sequence).

The gene calls are TRBV12-3 or TRBV12-4 and TRBJ2-5, with D possibly being TRBD1 or TRBD2 (5 bases each). CDR3 length: 16 amino acids. Trimming cost V 4 bases and J 4 bases, with 19 bases left between them. CDR3 sequence reads: CASSSSGTSLGETQYF. The CDR3 DNA sequence: TGTGCCAGCAGTTCCTCCGGGACCTCTTTAGGAGAGACCCAGTACTTC.

This clonotype has a count of ten or more. V and J are TRBV7-9 and TRBJ2-7; D may match TRBD1 or TRBD2 (5 bases each). Germline V gene lookup returns CDR1 SEHNR and CDR2 FQNEAQ (reference sequence). The length of the CDR3 is 17 residues. The V end was cut by 3 bases, the J end by 0 bases, with 18 bases between. CDR3 DNA sequence: TGTGCCAGCAGCTTTAGGGAGAACAGGCCGAGCTCCTACGAGCAGTACTTC. Its protein product is CASSFRENRPSSYEQYF.

The chain couples TRBV6-5 to TRBJ2-7; the match to TRBD1 covers 11 bases. The CDR3 is 16 amino acids. From germline, CDR1 is MNHEY and CDR2 SVGAGI. V was clipped by 6 bases and J by 5 bases; unmatched bases: 12. CDR3 in amino acids: CASRLWPGQGDHEQYF. DNA of the CDR3: TGTGCCAGCAGATTATGGCCGGGACAGGGGGATCACGAGCAGTACTTC.

This clonotype has a handful of counts. J is TRBJ2-1 and V is TRBV6-2 or TRBV6-3; 7 nucleotides agree with TRBD2. The CDR3 has 16 amino acids. Germline CDR1 is MNHEY and CDR2 is SVGEGT. J gave up 2 bases and V 2 bases, and 6 bases lay outside the gene matches. The CDR3 is CASSYVTGGPYNEQFF. DNA for the CDR3: TGTGCCAGCAGTTACGTGACGGGGGGTCCCTACAATGAGCAGTTCTTC.

This clonotype was seen many times. The gene calls are TRBV20-1 and TRBJ2-7, with TRBD1 as a possible D gene (6 bases). V lost 3 bases and J 3 bases, leaving 15 bases between the germline ends. This CDR3 has 14 residues. Looked up from germline, CDR1 is DFQATT and CDR2 is SNEGSKA (reference sequence). This CDR3 is CSASQPGVGYEQYF. Here the CDR3 DNA reads TGCAGTGCTAGCCAGCCAGGGGTAGGCTACGAGCAGTACTTC.

This clonotype was counted only a few times. The V and J genes are TRBV5-1 and TRBJ2-5; possibly TRBD2 for D (6 bases). This CDR3 has 15 residues. V was pared by 4 bases and J by 1 base, with 14 bases between. The V gene's germline CDR1 is SGHRS and CDR2 YFSETQ. The CDR3 is CASSPEWGGQETQYF. DNA for the CDR3: TGCGCCAGCAGCCCGGAGTGGGGAGGCCAAGAGACCCAGTACTTC.

This clonotype was counted at least ten times. The V and J genes are TRBV12-3 or TRBV12-4 and TRBJ1-1; D gene ambiguous. V lost 3 bases and J 4 bases, leaving 12 bases between the germline ends. The CDR3 spans 14 residues. The CDR3, as DNA: TGTGCCAGCAGTTTCCCGGGGTTGCGCACTGAAGCTTTCTTT. It encodes CASSFPGLRTEAFF.

This clonotype appeared a few times. The J gene is TRBJ2-7, the V gene TRBV11-2; the match to TRBD1 covers 7 bases. The CDR3 spans 17 residues. The V and J ends lost 3 bases and 2 bases, in that order; junction bases with no gene match: 13. The germline gives CDR1 SGHAT, CDR2 FQNNGV. Here the CDR3 DNA reads TGTGCCAGCAGCTTCGCCTACCCGGGACAGATTACCTACGAGCAGTACTTC. Translated: CASSFAYPGQITYEQYF.

This chain joins TRBV20-1 and TRBJ2-5, with 10 bases lining up with TRBD2. The junction had 6 bases not matched to a gene; V was cut back by 0 bases and J by 5 bases. The CDR3 consists of 15 residues. Germline V gives CDR1 DFQATT, CDR2 SNEGSKA (reference sequence). The CDR3 DNA reads as TGCAGTGCTAGAGATGGGAAGCGGGAGGGGGAGACCCAGTACTTC. Protein product: CSARDGKREGETQYF.

The sample holds a few counts of this clonotype. V is TRBV12-3 or TRBV12-4 and J is TRBJ2-2, with 9 bases fitting TRBD2. J gave up 4 bases and V 6 bases, and 9 bases lay outside the gene matches. The length of the CDR3 is 16 residues. The CDR3 sequence is CASSLLLAGPTGELFF. The CDR3 DNA reads TGTGCCAGCAGCCTCTTGCTAGCGGGGCCCACCGGGGAGCTGTTTTTT.

This rearrangement joins TRBV20-1 to TRBJ2-7, with 9 bases identical to TRBD1. The CDR3 spans 15 residues. Germline-derived CDR1 and CDR2 are DFQATT and SNEGSKA (reference sequence). The J segment lost 0 bases and the V segment lost 2 bases, leaving 5 bases of the junction unmatched. CDR3 in amino acids: CSARSRDRASYEQYF. The CDR3 DNA is TGCAGTGCTAGATCCCGGGACAGGGCCTCCTACGAGCAGTACTTC.

The chain combines TRBV20-1 with TRBJ2-2; 10 nucleotides align to TRBD2. The V segment lost 3 bases and the J segment 4 bases; nucleotides outside the gene matches: 2. The CDR3 loop spans 14 amino acids. CDR1 DFQATT and CDR2 SNEGSKA come from the germline V gene (reference sequence). The CDR3 is CSARTSGSTGELFF. In nucleotides, the CDR3 is TGCAGTGCTAGGACTAGCGGGTCCACCGGGGAGCTGTTTTTT.

The chain recombines TRBV3-1 with TRBJ1-2, with D perhaps matching TRBD1 (5 bases). V was clipped by 1 base and J by 4 bases, with 10 bases between them. The CDR3 has 14 amino acids. Germline V gene lookup returns CDR1 LGHDT and CDR2 YNNKEL (reference sequence). The CDR3 region has the DNA TGTGCCAGCAGCCAAGTGATAGGGGTCTATGGCTACACCTTC. Its protein is CASSQVIGVYGYTF.